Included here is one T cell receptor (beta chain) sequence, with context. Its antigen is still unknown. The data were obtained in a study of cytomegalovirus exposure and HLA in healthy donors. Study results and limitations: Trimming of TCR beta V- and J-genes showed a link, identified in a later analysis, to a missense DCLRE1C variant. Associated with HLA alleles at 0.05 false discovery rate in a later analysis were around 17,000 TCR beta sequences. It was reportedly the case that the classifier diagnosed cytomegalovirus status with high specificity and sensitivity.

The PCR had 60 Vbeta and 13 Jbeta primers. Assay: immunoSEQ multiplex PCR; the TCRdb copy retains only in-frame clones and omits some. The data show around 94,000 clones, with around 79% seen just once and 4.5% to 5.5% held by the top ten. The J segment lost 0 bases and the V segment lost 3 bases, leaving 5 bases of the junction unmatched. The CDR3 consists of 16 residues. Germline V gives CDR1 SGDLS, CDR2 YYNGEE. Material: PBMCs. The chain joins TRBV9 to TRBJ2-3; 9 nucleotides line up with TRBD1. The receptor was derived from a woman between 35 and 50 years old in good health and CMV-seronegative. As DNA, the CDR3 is TGTGCCAGCAGCGGTGGACAGGGGTGGAGCACAGATACGCAGTATTTT. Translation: CASSGGQGWSTDTQYF.